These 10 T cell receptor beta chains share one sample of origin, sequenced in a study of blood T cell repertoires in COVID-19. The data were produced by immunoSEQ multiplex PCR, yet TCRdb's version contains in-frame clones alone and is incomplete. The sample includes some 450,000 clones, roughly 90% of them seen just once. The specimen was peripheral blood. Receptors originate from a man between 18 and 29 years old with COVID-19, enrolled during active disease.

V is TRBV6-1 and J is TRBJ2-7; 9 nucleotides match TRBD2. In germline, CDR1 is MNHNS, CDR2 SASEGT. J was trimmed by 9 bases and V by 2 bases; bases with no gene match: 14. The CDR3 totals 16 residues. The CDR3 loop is CASSEWESSGIRVQYF. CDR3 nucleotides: TGTGCCAGCAGTGAATGGGAGTCTAGCGGGATCAGGGTGCAGTACTTC.

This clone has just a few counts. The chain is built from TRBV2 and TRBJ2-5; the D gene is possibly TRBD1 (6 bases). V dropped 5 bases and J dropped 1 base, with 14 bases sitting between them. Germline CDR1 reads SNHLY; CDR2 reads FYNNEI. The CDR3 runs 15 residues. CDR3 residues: CASSPHRVSQETQYF. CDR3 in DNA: TGTGCCAGCAGTCCCCACAGGGTATCCCAAGAGACCCAGTACTTC.

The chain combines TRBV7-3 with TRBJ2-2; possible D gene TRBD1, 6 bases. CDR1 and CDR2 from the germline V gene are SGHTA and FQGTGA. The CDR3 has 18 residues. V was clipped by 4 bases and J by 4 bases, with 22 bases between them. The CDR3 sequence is CASSSQGLAGKVTGELFF. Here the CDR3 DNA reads TGTGCCAGCAGCTCGCAGGGGTTAGCTGGGAAGGTCACCGGGGAGCTGTTTTTT.

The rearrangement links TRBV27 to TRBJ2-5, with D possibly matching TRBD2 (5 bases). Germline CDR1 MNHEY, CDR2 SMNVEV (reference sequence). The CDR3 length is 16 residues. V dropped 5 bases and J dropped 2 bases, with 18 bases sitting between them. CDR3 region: CASSPGVASRQETQYF. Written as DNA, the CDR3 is TGTGCCAGCAGTCCTGGAGTAGCGAGCCGTCAAGAGACCCAGTACTTC.

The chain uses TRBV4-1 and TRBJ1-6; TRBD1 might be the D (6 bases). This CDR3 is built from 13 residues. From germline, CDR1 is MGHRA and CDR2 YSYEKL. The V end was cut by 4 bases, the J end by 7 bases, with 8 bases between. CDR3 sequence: CASSLQGNSPLHF. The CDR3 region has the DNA TGCGCCAGCAGCCTCCAGGGGAATTCACCCCTCCACTTT.

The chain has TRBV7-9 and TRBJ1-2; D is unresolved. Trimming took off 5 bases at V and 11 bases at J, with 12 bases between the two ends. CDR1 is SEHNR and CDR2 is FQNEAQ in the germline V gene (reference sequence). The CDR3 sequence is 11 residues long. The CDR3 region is CASSAGGAYTF. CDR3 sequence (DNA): TGTGCCAGCAGCGCCGGCGGTGCTTACACCTTC.

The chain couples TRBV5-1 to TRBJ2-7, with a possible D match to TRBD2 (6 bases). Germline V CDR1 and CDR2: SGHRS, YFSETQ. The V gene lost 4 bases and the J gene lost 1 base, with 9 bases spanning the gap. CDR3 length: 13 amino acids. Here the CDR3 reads CASSAGGSYEQYF. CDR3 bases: TGCGCCAGCAGCGCCGGGGGTTCCTACGAGCAGTACTTC.

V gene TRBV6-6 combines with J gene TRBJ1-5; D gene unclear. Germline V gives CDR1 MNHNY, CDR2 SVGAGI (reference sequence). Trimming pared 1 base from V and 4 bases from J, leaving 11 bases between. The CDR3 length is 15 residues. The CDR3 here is CASSYYRQTNQPQHF. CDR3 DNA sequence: TGTGCCAGCAGTTACTATCGGCAGACAAATCAGCCCCAGCATTTT.

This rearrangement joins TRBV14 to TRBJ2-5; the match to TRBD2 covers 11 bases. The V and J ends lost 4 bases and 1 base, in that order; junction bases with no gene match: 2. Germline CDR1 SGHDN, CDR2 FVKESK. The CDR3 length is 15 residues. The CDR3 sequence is CASSLSGGAQETQYF. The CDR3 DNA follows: TGTGCCAGCAGCCTTAGCGGGGGGGCCCAAGAGACCCAGTACTTC.

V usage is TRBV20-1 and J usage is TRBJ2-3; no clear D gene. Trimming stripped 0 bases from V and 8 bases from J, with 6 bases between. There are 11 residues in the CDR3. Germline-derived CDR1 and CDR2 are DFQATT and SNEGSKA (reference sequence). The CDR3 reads CSARDAGTQYF. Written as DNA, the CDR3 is TGCAGTGCTAGAGATGCAGGTACGCAGTATTTT.